In its sample, the clone carrying this T cell receptor (beta chain) was seen a few times. This sample's time point: newly diagnosed GD, antithyroid drugs for less than 3 months. PBMCs were the source of the RNA used for TCR sequencing. Arm-PCR with iRepertoire HTBI primers amplified the CDR3 regions for these TCR beta libraries. TCRdb reprocessed the multiplex PCR reads with MiXCR, giving one entry per CDR3 protein. Altogether 450,000 to 700,000 distinct CDR3 sequences are present, roughly 14% being singletons, with the ten largest covering 8.5% to 10%. The CDR3 is 16 residues long. V was trimmed by 1 base and J by 0 bases, leaving 14 bases between them. The germline V gene has CDR1 DFQATT and CDR2 SNEGSKA (reference sequence). This record belongs to a study of regulatory T cells in long-lasting Graves disease. These data are also associated with another study on T cells in Graves' hyperthyroidism and ophthalmopathy. Turning to that study: Hyperthyroidism, newly diagnosed and lasting under 2 months, affected patients aged 18 to 65.

The chain combines TRBV20-1 with TRBJ2-3, with D perhaps being TRBD1 or TRBD2 (5 bases each). This TCR was sampled from a man younger than 40 with Graves disease. The specimen comprised peripheral blood mononuclear cells (PBMCs), sampled at new diagnosis, from a patient treated with antithyroid drugs. The CDR3 loop is CSARGSGQTSTDTQYF. The CDR3 bases are TGCAGTGCTAGAGGGTCGGGGCAAACTAGCACAGATACGCAGTATTTT.